These 16 T cell receptor beta chains were sequenced from one sample in a study of tissue T cells after allogeneic stem cell transplantation. Time point denoted: mouse harvest day 14 after allogeneic transplant. Tail vein injection delivered 10^7 T-cell-depleted bone marrow cells and 10^6 splenic CD5+ T cells. Data came from immunoSEQ multiplex PCR; TCRdb stores just in-frame clones and leaves some out. The sample lists 4,600 or so clones, approximately 49% occurring once. The sample taken for sequencing was lymph node tissue. These receptors all stem from a female BALB/c mouse given C57BL/6 T cells with graft-versus-host disease after an allogeneic hematopoietic cell transplant.

On this clone: The germline and genes are mouse ones. Read sequence stops 1 residue before the CDR3 end, and the germline J gene provides the missing end. The chain couples TRBV4 to TRBJ2-5; 9 bases are a match to TRBD2. The CDR3 extends over 14 amino acids. V lost 5 bases to trimming and J lost 4 bases; unmatched junction nucleotides: 4. Germline CDR1 LGHDT, CDR2 YNNKQL (reference sequence). The sequenced CDR3 bases are TGTGCCAGCAGCGCTGGACTGGGGAAAGACACCCAGTAC. It specifies CASSAGLGKDTQY. The entire CDR3 protein is CASSAGLGKDTQYF. Using reference TRBV4 and TRBJ2-5 for the parts outside the CDR3, the full variable domain is ETAVFQTPNYHVTQVGNEVSFNCKQTLGHDTMYWYKQDSKKLLKIMFSYNNKQLIVNETVPRRFSPQSSDKAHLNLRIKSVEPEDSAVYLCASSAGLGKDTQYFGPGTRLLVL.

A word on this clone: The listed genes are named as in mouse. Coverage ceases 1 residue before the CDR3 finishes, and the germline J gene fills in the end. The chain is built from TRBV26 and TRBJ1-1, with D uncertain. Deletions cut 2 bases from V and 2 bases from J, with 6 bases between. Germline-derived CDR1 and CDR2 are KGHPV and FQNQEV (reference sequence). This CDR3 is 13 amino acids long. CDR3 amino acids: CASSLNSNTEVFF. The part of the CDR3 DNA that was read is TGTGCCAGCAGTCTGAACAGTAACACAGAAGTCTTC.

Points on this clone: Mouse names are used for the genes. The read halts 1 residue ahead of the CDR3 end, with the missing end drawn from the germline J gene. V usage is TRBV5 and J usage is TRBJ2-5; TRBD2 matches 14 bases. Looked up from germline, CDR1 is LGHNA and CDR2 is YNLKQL (reference sequence). CDR3 size: 17 residues. V lost 4 bases and J lost 4; bases outside the gene matches: 7. The CDR3 bases that were read are TGTGCCAGCAGCCCAGAGGGACTGGGGGGGCGCGAAGACACCCAGTAC. It is translated as CASSPEGLGGREDTQY. From start to end, the CDR3 is CASSPEGLGGREDTQYF.

This clone has just a few counts. Gene names denote mouse genes. The read is 1 residue too short to cover the CDR3 end, so that end is filled in from the germline J gene. The chain joins TRBV12-1 to TRBJ2-3, with 9 bases matching TRBD1. Germline trimming cut 1 base from V and 0 bases from J; bases unmatched to any gene: 1. Germline CDR1 is SGHSN and CDR2 is HYEKVE. The CDR3 totals 15 residues. CDR3 DNA, as far as it was read: TGTGCCAGCTCTCTACAGGGGGCGAGTGCAGAAACGCTGTAT. Translated, it gives CASSLQGASAETLY. The CDR3 in full is CASSLQGASAETLYF.

Note on this clone: Gene labels here are mouse ones. The CDR3 goes on 1 residue after the read ends, and that part is filled in from the germline J gene. V gene TRBV3 combines with J gene TRBJ2-7; 9 bases fit TRBD2. In germline, CDR1 is SNHLY, CDR2 FYNGKV (reference sequence). The CDR3 is made up of 13 amino acids. Trimming cost V 5 bases and J 7 bases; bases outside gene matches: 6. CDR3 sequence: CASSPGTGWEQYF. The sequenced part of the CDR3 DNA is TGTGCCAGCAGCCCCGGGACTGGGTGGGAACAGTAC.

This clone is labeled as medium-sized (0.01 to 0.1%). The germline and genes are mouse ones. From the germline J gene comes the end of the CDR3, since the read stops 1 residue before it. The V gene is TRBV19, the J gene TRBJ1-4; 10 bases are shared with TRBD1. Germline-derived CDR1 and CDR2 are FNHDT and SITEND (reference sequence). The CDR3 is 14 amino acids. The ends lost 4 bases at V and 5 bases at J; junction bases unmatched: 2. This CDR3 reads CASSRQGANERLFF. CDR3 DNA, as far as it was read: TGTGCCAGCAGTCGACAGGGGGCGAACGAAAGATTATTT.

This clone was found a few times. Gene names are mouse gene names. The read gets to within 1 residue of the CDR3 end, and the germline J gene fills in the rest. Within the sample, other DNA sequences also encode this same CDR3. V usage is TRBV31 and J usage is TRBJ1-4, with TRBD1 as a possible D gene (5 bases). Germline lookup yields CDR1 GKSSPN and CDR2 SITVG. The CDR3 contains 14 residues. Trimming cost V 0 bases and J 0 bases, with 5 bases left between them. The CDR3 loop reads CAWSLQVSNERLFF. CDR3 DNA, as far as it was read: TGTGCCTGGAGTCTACAGGTTTCCAACGAAAGATTATTT.

As concerns this clone: One end of the junction does not line up with germline, which may come from a read error. The gene names here belong to mouse. The read terminates 1 residue ahead of where the CDR3 ends, so the germline J gene completes it. The same CDR3 also results from other DNA sequences found in this sample. V is TRBV13-1 and J is TRBJ2-7; maybe TRBD2 (5 bases). This CDR3 region has 13 residues. Germline V CDR1 and CDR2: NSHNY, SYGAGN. The covered CDR3 bases are TGTGCCAGCGGTGATTGGGGAACCTATGAACAGTAC. It codes for CASGDWGTYEQY. Given in full, the CDR3 is CASGDWGTYEQYF.

In the case of this clone: Here the gene names and germline are mouse. Read sequence stops 1 residue before the CDR3 end, and the germline J gene provides the missing end. The genes are TRBV19 and TRBJ1-6; TRBD1 matches 9 bases. TRBJ1-6 is an open reading frame whose function is uncertain. The CDR3 extends over 17 amino acids. The trim removed 1 base at V and 0 bases at J, leaving 2 bases unmatched. Germline assignment: CDR1 FNHDT and CDR2 SITEND (reference sequence). CDR3 amino acids: CASSIRGQGSYNSPLYF. The DNA read from the CDR3 is TGTGCCAGCAGTATACGGGGACAGGGTTCCTATAATTCGCCCCTCTAC.

As to this clone: The genes and germline here are from mouse. Read coverage stops 1 residue before the CDR3 terminus; the germline J gene supplies the remainder. This rearrangement joins TRBV12-2 to TRBJ2-7; 7 nucleotides agree with TRBD2. From germline, CDR1 is SGHLS and CDR2 HYDKME. This CDR3 has 12 residues. J was trimmed by 5 bases and V by 2 bases; bases with no gene match: 2. The CDR3 DNA, read in part, is TGTGCCAGCTCTCATCTGGGGGATGAACAGTAC. Its translation: CASSHLGDEQY. The CDR3 as a whole reads CASSHLGDEQYF.

Points on this clone: Here the gene names and germline are mouse. The observed sequence ends 1 residue before the CDR3 terminus, with the missing tail filled in from the germline J gene. This chain joins TRBV26 and TRBJ1-5; 7 bases line up with TRBD1. The V gene end was trimmed by 4 bases and the J gene end by 0 bases; junction bases not matched to a gene: 0. CDR1 is KGHPV and CDR2 is FQNQEV in the germline V gene (reference sequence). The CDR3 consists of 14 residues. The CDR3 sequence is CASSRQGNNQAPLF. CDR3 DNA, as far as it was read: TGTGCCAGCAGTCGACAGGGTAACAACCAGGCTCCGCTT.

By share of the sample, this clone is medium-sized (0.01 to 0.1%). Gene names are mouse gene names. The read ends 1 residue before the CDR3 terminus; that terminus is restored from the germline J gene. The chain couples TRBV19 to TRBJ1-6; D remains ambiguous. TRBJ1-6 is noted as an ORF with a role that remains uncertain. The CDR3 totals 16 residues. Trimming removed 0 bases at V and 0 bases at J, with 7 bases between. Germline CDR1 is FNHDT and CDR2 is SITEND (reference sequence). The covered CDR3 bases are TGTGCCAGCAGTATAGGACACCATTCCTATAATTCGCCCCTCTAC. Its protein product is CASSIGHHSYNSPLY. The full CDR3 sequence reads CASSIGHHSYNSPLYF.

In its sample, this clone was seen a few times. The gene symbols are mouse symbols. The CDR3 goes on 1 residue after the read ends, and that part is filled in from the germline J gene. The rearrangement links TRBV26 to TRBJ1-3; TRBD1 is a possible D gene (6 bases). The CDR3 runs 15 residues. Germline CDR1 is KGHPV and CDR2 is FQNQEV (reference sequence). The V gene lost 0 bases and the J gene lost 1 base, with 7 bases spanning the gap. Incomplete CDR3 DNA: TGTGCCAGCAGTCTGTCCGGGGGCTCTGGAAATACGCTCTAT. It yields the protein CASSLSGGSGNTLY. The entire CDR3 is CASSLSGGSGNTLYF.

The sample holds a few counts of this clone. Any gene name here is a mouse gene name. This chain's CDR3 is CASSLYPGFNYAEQFF. The DNA read from the CDR3 is TGTGCCAGCAGTCTGTATCCAGGGTTTAACTATGCTGAGCAGTTC. V is TRBV24 and J is TRBJ2-1, with D possibly being TRBD1 (5 bases). From the germline J gene comes the end of the CDR3, since the read stops 1 residue before it. There are 16 residues in the CDR3. Germline V gene sequence: CDR1 KGHTA, CDR2 FRNEEI. V shed 0 bases and J shed 0 bases, with 9 bases lying between them.

The sample holds a few counts of this clone. Gene names follow the mouse nomenclature. The read halts 1 residue ahead of the CDR3 end, with the missing end drawn from the germline J gene. The V and J genes are TRBV26 and TRBJ1-1; maybe TRBD1 (6 bases). Germline CDR1 is KGHPV and CDR2 is FQNQEV (reference sequence). The CDR3 is 13 residues long. The V gene lost 0 bases and the J gene lost 4 bases, with 6 bases spanning the gap. The CDR3: CASSLSGATEVFF. CDR3 DNA (partial): TGTGCCAGCAGTCTGTCGGGGGCCACAGAAGTCTTC.

This clone is judged medium-sized (0.01 to 0.1%). Germline and genes here are mouse. The read comes to an end 1 residue before the CDR3 does, leaving the germline J gene to fill in the end. The chain combines TRBV15 with TRBJ1-4; D gene ambiguous. Germline V gene lookup returns CDR1 SGHND and CDR2 FRSKSL. V lost 1 base, J lost 0 bases, and 6 bases lay in between. The length of the CDR3 is 15 residues. The CDR3 spells CASSLEAVSNERLFF. The sequenced part of the CDR3 DNA is TGTGCCAGCAGTTTAGAGGCGGTTTCCAACGAAAGATTATTT.